Presented here are 17 T cell receptor beta chains from one specimen sequenced in a study of T-cell reconstitution after alpha-beta-depleted transplantation in children. During its preparation, the TCRbeta library received unique molecular identifiers. TCRdb passed the PCR reads through MiXCR, listing each CDR3 protein once. The sample records roughly 610,000 distinct CDR3 sequences, roughly a tenth being singletons. Sequencing was performed on PBMCs from the stem cell graft donor, taken from the stem cell graft. The receptors shown here come from a human donor who donated a stem cell graft to a child with acute myeloid leukemia.

At least ten counts were recorded for this clonotype. The chain carries TRBV7-9 and TRBJ2-5; D possibly matches TRBD1 or TRBD2 (5 bases each). The CDR3 has 14 residues. From germline, CDR1 is SEHNR and CDR2 FQNEAQ (reference sequence). V was cut by 5 bases and J by 4 bases, with 14 bases left in between. The CDR3 DNA reads as TGTGCCAGCAGCCCCCCCGGGACCCGAGAGACCCAGTACTTC. Encoded protein: CASSPPGTRETQYF.

This clonotype was observed at least ten times. The chain uses TRBV7-2 and TRBJ2-4; 8 nucleotides line up with TRBD2. J lost 8 bases, V lost 2 bases, and 14 bases had no gene match. This CDR3 has 17 amino acids. The germline V gene has CDR1 SGHTA and CDR2 FQGNSA. The CDR3 is CASSLLASGYGWDIQYF. CDR3 DNA: TGTGCCAGCAGCTTACTAGCTAGCGGGTACGGGTGGGACATTCAGTACTTC.

J is TRBJ1-1 and V is TRBV4-1; D possibly corresponds to TRBD1 (5 bases). The CDR3 has 15 amino acids. The V gene's germline CDR1 is MGHRA and CDR2 YSYEKL. V was cut by 4 bases and J by 0 bases, with 12 bases left in between. CDR3 nucleotide sequence: TGCGCCAGCAGCCGAGGAGGGACGGTGAACACTGAAGCTTTCTTT. Its protein is CASSRGGTVNTEAFF.

This clonotype turned up a few times. The chain carries TRBV5-1 and TRBJ2-1; 14 bases align to TRBD2. The V gene end was trimmed by 4 bases and the J gene end by 2 bases; junction bases not matched to a gene: 8. The CDR3 is 18 amino acids. CDR1 SGHRS and CDR2 YFSETQ come from the germline V gene. CDR3 sequence: CASSLGLAGGTTYNEQFF. As DNA, the CDR3 is TGCGCCAGCAGCCTAGGACTAGCGGGAGGTACTACCTACAATGAGCAGTTCTTC.

The gene calls are TRBV20-1 and TRBJ2-3, with D perhaps matching TRBD2 (6 bases). The V gene's germline CDR1 is DFQATT and CDR2 SNEGSKA (reference sequence). The CDR3 is 12 residues long. The CDR3 bases are TGCGGATGGGGACTGAGCACAGATACGCAGTATTTT. It codes for CGWGLSTDTQYF.

This clonotype was detected only a few times. This chain connects TRBV29-1 to TRBJ2-7; D possibly corresponds to TRBD1 (6 bases). The CDR3 consists of 13 residues. Germline V lookup: CDR1 SQVTM, CDR2 ANQGSEA. The V end lost 0 bases, the J end lost 0 bases, and 6 bases lay between the germline ends. The CDR3 spells CSVEEDSSYEQYF. The CDR3 region has the DNA TGCAGCGTTGAAGAGGACAGCTCCTACGAGCAGTACTTC.

This clonotype was seen only a few times. In nucleotides, the CDR3 is TGTGCCAGCAGCCAAGATCGCGGCAGAGCTCTAGGAAACACCATATATTTT. Encoded protein: CASSQDRGRALGNTIYF. The chain couples TRBV3-1 to TRBJ1-3; D uncertain. Germline V gives CDR1 LGHDT, CDR2 YNNKEL (reference sequence). V was shortened by 0 bases and J by 4 bases, with 16 bases between the two germline ends. This CDR3 is built from 17 residues.

The V gene is TRBV28, the J gene TRBJ1-5; D is uncertain. From germline, CDR1 is MDHEN and CDR2 SYDVKM. This CDR3 comprises 12 residues. Trimming stripped 8 bases from V and 2 bases from J, with 7 bases between. DNA of the CDR3: TGTGCCAGCCGGAGGGGCAATCAGCCCCAGCATTTT. As protein: CASRRGNQPQHF.

In this sample, this clonotype turned up many times. The chain carries TRBV15 and TRBJ1-5, with D possibly matching TRBD1 (5 bases). CDR1 LNHNV and CDR2 YYDKDF come from the germline V gene (reference sequence). Trimming pared 3 bases from V and 1 base from J, leaving 10 bases between. This CDR3 has 15 residues. CDR3 protein: CATSRGGDSNQPQHF. CDR3 nucleotides: TGTGCCACCAGCAGGGGGGGGGACAGCAATCAGCCCCAGCATTTT.

This chain joins TRBV7-2 and TRBJ1-5, with D possibly being TRBD1 (5 bases). The V gene's germline CDR1 is SGHTA and CDR2 FQGNSA. This CDR3 contains 12 residues. V lost 6 bases and J lost 2, with 5 bases in between. The DNA for the CDR3 is TGTGCCAGCAGGGGACGCAATCAGCCCCAGCATTTT. Translated, it gives CASRGRNQPQHF.

In this sample, this clonotype turned up a few times. The chain joins TRBV5-1 to TRBJ2-2; D remains ambiguous. Trimming left V 4 bases short and J 6 bases short, with 10 bases between. The CDR3 has 13 residues. Germline CDR1 and CDR2: SGHRS and YFSETQ. The CDR3 protein is CASSPPVAGELFF. Written as DNA, the CDR3 is TGCGCCAGCAGCCCGCCTGTCGCCGGGGAGCTGTTTTTT.

The chain has TRBV4-2 and TRBJ1-2; 7 nucleotides match TRBD1. The trim removed 2 bases at V and 3 bases at J, leaving 9 bases unmatched. Germline assignment: CDR1 LGHNA and CDR2 YNFKEQ. This CDR3 contains 16 residues. CDR3 region: CASSQSTGEKDYGYTF. CDR3 sequence (DNA): TGTGCCAGCAGCCAATCAACAGGGGAAAAGGACTATGGCTACACCTTC.

This clonotype was seen a handful of times. The rearrangement joins TRBV5-6 to TRBJ2-1; 9 bases agree with TRBD2. Trimming cost V 1 base and J 6 bases; bases outside gene matches: 11. This CDR3 has 17 residues. Germline V gives CDR1 SGHDT, CDR2 YYEEEE. This CDR3 is CASSLPASGASRNEQFF. DNA for the CDR3: TGTGCCAGCAGCTTGCCGGCTAGCGGGGCATCGCGCAATGAGCAGTTCTTC.

The sample holds a few counts of this clonotype. The CDR3 spells CSVERATQSGANVLTF. The CDR3, as DNA: TGCAGCGTTGAGAGGGCAACCCAGTCTGGGGCCAACGTCCTGACTTTC. The J gene is TRBJ2-6, the V gene TRBV29-1; D might be TRBD2 (5 bases). V was pared by 3 bases and J by 1 base, with 13 bases between. This CDR3 is built from 16 residues. Germline V gives CDR1 SQVTM, CDR2 ANQGSEA. Combining the CDR3 with reference TRBV29-1 and TRBJ2-6 gives the whole variable domain SAVISQKPSRDICQRGTSLTIQCQVDSQVTMMFWYRQQPGQSLTLIATANQGSEATYESGFVIDKFPISRPNLTFSTLTVSNMSPEDSSIYLCSVERATQSGANVLTFGAGSRLTVL.

This clonotype has only a few counts. This sequence joins TRBV6-1 and TRBJ1-3; D unclear. Germline-derived CDR1 and CDR2 are MNHNS and SASEGT. The germline V and J ends were trimmed by 6 bases and 1 base, with 13 bases remaining between them. The CDR3 is 15 amino acids. CDR3 protein: CASRPLAGSGNTIYF. Written as DNA, the CDR3 is TGTGCCAGCAGGCCACTCGCGGGTTCTGGAAACACCATATATTTT.

V is TRBV3-1 and J is TRBJ1-1; maybe TRBD1 (5 bases). The CDR3 sequence is 15 residues long. Germline-derived CDR1 and CDR2 are LGHDT and YNNKEL (reference sequence). V was pared by 3 bases and J by 5 bases, with 16 bases between. The CDR3 loop is CASSQGRGVGTEAFF. The CDR3 coding sequence is TGTGCCAGCAGCCAGGGGAGGGGAGTTGGAACTGAAGCTTTCTTT. Complete variable domain (other parts from reference TRBV3-1 and TRBJ1-1): DTAVSQTPKYLVTQMGNDKSIKCEQNLGHDTMYWYKQDSKKFLKIMFSYNNKELIINETVPNRFSPKSPDKAHLNLHINSLELGDSAVYFCASSQGRGVGTEAFFGQGTRLTVV.

Details on this clonotype: A read error may account for a junction end that differs from germline. The chain has TRBV3-1 and TRBJ2-5; tentatively, D is TRBD2 (5 bases). From germline, CDR1 is LGHDT and CDR2 YNNKEL (reference sequence). CDR3 length: 12 amino acids. The CDR3 reads CASSQVGEAQYF. The DNA of the CDR3 is TGTGCCAGCAGCCAAGTGGGAGAGGCCCAGTACTTC.